The rows below give T cell receptor beta chains drawn from one sample of a study of blood T cells in healthy people across ages. TCRdb re-called the 5' RACE reads through MiXCR, storing one row per CDR3 protein. The sample records more than 1.4 million distinct CDR3 sequences, around 39% being singletons. Sequenced: blood. All receptors come from a woman between 18 and 29 years old in good health. The CDR3 runs from the conserved cysteine through the conserved F or W. Fields, in order: CDR3 protein, J gene, D gene, V gene. A D gene is named only where the DNA matches it firmly.

CDR3aa: CAIRETGPEMLFF
j_gene: TRBJ2-2
d_gene: NA
v_gene: TRBV10-3

CDR3aa: CASSPPRRETQYF
j_gene: TRBJ2-5
d_gene: NA
v_gene: TRBV7-2

CDR3aa: CASSYLALGGVDYGYTF
j_gene: TRBJ1-2
d_gene: NA
v_gene: TRBV6-5

CDR3aa: CASSVANRRGYTF
j_gene: TRBJ1-2
d_gene: NA
v_gene: TRBV12-3/TRBV12-4

CDR3aa: CASSGQATIYEQYF
j_gene: NA
d_gene: TRBD1
v_gene: TRBV5-1

CDR3aa: CASSLQEYQPQHF
j_gene: TRBJ1-5
d_gene: NA
v_gene: TRBV6-1

CDR3aa: CASSVDGFNTGELFF
j_gene: TRBJ2-2
d_gene: NA
v_gene: TRBV9

CDR3aa: CASSDLDQPQHF
j_gene: TRBJ1-5
d_gene: NA
v_gene: TRBV6-1

CDR3aa: CSARDTAGNPYEQYF
j_gene: NA
d_gene: NA
v_gene: TRBV20-1

CDR3aa: CASSPGGLNTQYF
j_gene: TRBJ2-3
d_gene: NA
v_gene: TRBV6-4

CDR3aa: CASRYLGDGDYEQYF
j_gene: TRBJ2-7
d_gene: NA
v_gene: TRBV5-1

CDR3aa: CAISEGTGGESNYGYTF
j_gene: TRBJ1-2
d_gene: TRBD1
v_gene: TRBV10-3

CDR3aa: CASTGGGSYNEQFF
j_gene: TRBJ2-1
d_gene: NA
v_gene: TRBV12-3/TRBV12-4

CDR3aa: CASSFRAGRREDGYTF
j_gene: TRBJ1-2
d_gene: NA
v_gene: TRBV12-3/TRBV12-4

CDR3aa: CATQSPNTGELFF
j_gene: TRBJ2-2
d_gene: NA
v_gene: TRBV10-2

CDR3aa: CTSSVSSGNYNEQFF
j_gene: TRBJ2-1
d_gene: TRBD2
v_gene: TRBV9

CDR3aa: CASRTSGDEGYNEQFF
j_gene: TRBJ2-1
d_gene: TRBD2
v_gene: TRBV6-6

CDR3aa: CASSLGLSAVNEQFF
j_gene: TRBJ2-1
d_gene: NA
v_gene: TRBV11-1

CDR3aa: CSASSSTANTEAFF
j_gene: TRBJ1-1
d_gene: NA
v_gene: TRBV20-1

CDR3aa: CASSQLRVRTGGPGELFF
j_gene: TRBJ2-2
d_gene: TRBD1
v_gene: TRBV4-1

CDR3aa: CASSQVTSGGQETQYF
j_gene: TRBJ2-5
d_gene: TRBD2
v_gene: TRBV3-1

CDR3aa: CASGLGPNEQYF
j_gene: TRBJ2-5
d_gene: NA
v_gene: TRBV7-9

CDR3aa: CASSIEAGVIQETQYF
j_gene: TRBJ2-5
d_gene: TRBD2
v_gene: TRBV6-2/TRBV6-3

CDR3aa: CSAATGLEVYNEQFF
j_gene: TRBJ2-1
d_gene: TRBD2
v_gene: TRBV20-1